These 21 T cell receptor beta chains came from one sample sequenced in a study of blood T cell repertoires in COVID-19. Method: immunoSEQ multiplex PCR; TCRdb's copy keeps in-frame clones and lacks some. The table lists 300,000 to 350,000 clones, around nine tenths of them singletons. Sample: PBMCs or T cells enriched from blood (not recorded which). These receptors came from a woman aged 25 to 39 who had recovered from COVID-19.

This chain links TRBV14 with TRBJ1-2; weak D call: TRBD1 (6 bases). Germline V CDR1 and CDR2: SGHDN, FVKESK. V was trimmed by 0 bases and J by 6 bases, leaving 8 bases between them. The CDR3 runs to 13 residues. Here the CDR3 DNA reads TGTGCCAGCAGCCAAGAGAGGGGGAATGGCTACACCTTC. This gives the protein CASSQERGNGYTF.

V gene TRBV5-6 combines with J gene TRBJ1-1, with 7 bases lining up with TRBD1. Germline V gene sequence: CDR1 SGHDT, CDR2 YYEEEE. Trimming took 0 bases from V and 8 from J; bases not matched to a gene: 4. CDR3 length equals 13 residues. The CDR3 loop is CASSLAQGGEAFF. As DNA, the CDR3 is TGTGCCAGCAGCTTGGCGCAGGGGGGAGAAGCTTTCTTT.

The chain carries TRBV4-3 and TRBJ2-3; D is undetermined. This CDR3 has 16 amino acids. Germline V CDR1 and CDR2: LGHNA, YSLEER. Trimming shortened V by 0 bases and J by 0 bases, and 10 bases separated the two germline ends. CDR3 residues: CASSQETYTSTDTQYF. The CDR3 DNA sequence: TGCGCCAGCAGCCAAGAGACTTATACTAGCACAGATACGCAGTATTTT.

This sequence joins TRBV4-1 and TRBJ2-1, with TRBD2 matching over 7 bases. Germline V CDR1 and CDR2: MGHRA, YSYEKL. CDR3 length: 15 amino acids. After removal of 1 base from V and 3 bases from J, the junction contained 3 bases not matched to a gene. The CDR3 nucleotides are TGCGCCAGCAGCCAAGGACTAGCAGTCTACAATGAGCAGTTCTTC. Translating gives CASSQGLAVYNEQFF.

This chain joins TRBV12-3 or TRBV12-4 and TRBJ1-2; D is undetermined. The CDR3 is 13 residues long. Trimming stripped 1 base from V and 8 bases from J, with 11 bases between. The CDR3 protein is CASSLGGIGGYTF. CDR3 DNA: TGTGCCAGCAGTTTAGGCGGGATCGGCGGCTACACCTTC.

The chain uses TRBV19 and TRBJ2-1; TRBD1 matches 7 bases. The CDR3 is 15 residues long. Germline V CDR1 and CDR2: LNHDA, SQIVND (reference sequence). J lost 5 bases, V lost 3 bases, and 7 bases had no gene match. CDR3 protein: CASSILGQVDNEQFF. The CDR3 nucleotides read TGTGCCAGTAGTATTCTCGGACAGGTTGACAATGAGCAGTTCTTC.

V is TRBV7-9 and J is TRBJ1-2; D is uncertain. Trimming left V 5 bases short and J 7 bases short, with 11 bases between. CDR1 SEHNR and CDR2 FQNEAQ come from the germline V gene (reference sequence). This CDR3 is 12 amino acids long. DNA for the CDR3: TGTGCCAGCAGCACGTCAGATACTGGCTACACCTTC. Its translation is CASSTSDTGYTF.

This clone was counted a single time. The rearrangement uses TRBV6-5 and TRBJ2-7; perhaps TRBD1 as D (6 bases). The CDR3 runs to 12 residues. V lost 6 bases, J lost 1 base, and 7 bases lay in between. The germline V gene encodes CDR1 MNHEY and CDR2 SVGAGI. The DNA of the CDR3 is TGTGCCAGCAGGGACAGATCCTACGAGCAGTACTTC. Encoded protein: CASRDRSYEQYF.

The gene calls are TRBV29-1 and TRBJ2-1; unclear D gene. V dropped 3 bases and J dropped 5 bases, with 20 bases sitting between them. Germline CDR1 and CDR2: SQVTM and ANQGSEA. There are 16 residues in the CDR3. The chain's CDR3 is CSVEIRGARINNEQFF. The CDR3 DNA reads TGCAGCGTTGAGATTAGAGGAGCGAGAATAAACAATGAGCAGTTCTTC.

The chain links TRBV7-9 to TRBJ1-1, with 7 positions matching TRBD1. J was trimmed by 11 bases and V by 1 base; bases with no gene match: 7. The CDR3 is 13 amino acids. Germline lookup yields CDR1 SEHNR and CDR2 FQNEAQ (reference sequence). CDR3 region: CASSLEGASGAFF. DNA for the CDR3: TGTGCCAGCAGCTTAGAGGGGGCATCGGGGGCTTTCTTT. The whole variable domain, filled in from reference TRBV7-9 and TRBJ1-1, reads DTGVSQNPRHKITKRGQNVTFRCDPISEHNRLYWYRQTLGQGPEFLTYFQNEAQLEKSRLLSDRFSAERPKGSFSTLEIQRTEQGDSAMYLCASSLEGASGAFFGQGTRLTVV.

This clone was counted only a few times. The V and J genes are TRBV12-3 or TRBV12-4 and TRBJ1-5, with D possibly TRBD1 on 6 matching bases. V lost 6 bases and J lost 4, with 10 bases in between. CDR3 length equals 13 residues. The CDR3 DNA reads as TGTGCCAGCAGGAGGACAGAAAATCAGCCCCAGCATTTT. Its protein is CASRRTENQPQHF.

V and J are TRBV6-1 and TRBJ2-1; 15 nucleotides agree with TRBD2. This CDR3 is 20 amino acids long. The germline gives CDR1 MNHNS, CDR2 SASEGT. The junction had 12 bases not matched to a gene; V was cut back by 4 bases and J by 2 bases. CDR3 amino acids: CASSGPGLAGGLKTYNEQFF. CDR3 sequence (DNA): TGTGCCAGCAGTGGGCCGGGACTAGCGGGAGGACTTAAAACCTACAATGAGCAGTTCTTC.

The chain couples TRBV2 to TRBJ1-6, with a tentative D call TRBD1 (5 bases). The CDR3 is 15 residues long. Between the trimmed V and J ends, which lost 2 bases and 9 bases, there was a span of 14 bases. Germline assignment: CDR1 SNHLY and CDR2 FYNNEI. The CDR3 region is CASSESLVRVSPLHF. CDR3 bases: TGTGCCAGCAGTGAATCTTTGGTCAGGGTTTCACCCCTCCACTTT.

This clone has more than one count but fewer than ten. The CDR3: CASCFNPKSYSGNTIYF. In DNA, the CDR3 is TGTGCCAGCTGTTTCAACCCAAAGTCCTACTCTGGAAACACCATATATTTT. The chain recombines TRBV2 with TRBJ1-3; D remains unclear. V lost 8 bases and J 0 bases, leaving 20 bases between the germline ends. The CDR3 has 17 residues. Germline V gene lookup returns CDR1 SNHLY and CDR2 FYNNEI.

The CDR3 DNA reads as TGCAGCGTTTTCGCCGTGACAGAGAACACTGAAGCTTTCTTT. Translating gives CSVFAVTENTEAFF. The chain employs TRBV29-1 and TRBJ1-1; D possibly corresponds to TRBD1 (5 bases). CDR3 length equals 14 residues. The germline V gene has CDR1 SQVTM and CDR2 ANQGSEA. Trimming shortened V by 5 bases and J by 1 base, and 14 bases separated the two germline ends.

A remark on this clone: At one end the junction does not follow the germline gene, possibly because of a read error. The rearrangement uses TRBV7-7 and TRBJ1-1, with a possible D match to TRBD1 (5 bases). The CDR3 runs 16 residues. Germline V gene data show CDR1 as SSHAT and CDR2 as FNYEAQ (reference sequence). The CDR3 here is CASSPLLGLKNTEAFF. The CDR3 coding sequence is TGTGCTAGCAGCCCCTTGTTGGGACTGAAGAACACTGAAGCTTTCTTT.

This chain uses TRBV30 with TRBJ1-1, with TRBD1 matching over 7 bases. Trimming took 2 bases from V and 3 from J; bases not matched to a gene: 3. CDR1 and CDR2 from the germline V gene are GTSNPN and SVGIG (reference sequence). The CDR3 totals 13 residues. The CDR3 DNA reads TGTGCCTGGAGTATGCAGGGGGACACTGAAGCTTTCTTT. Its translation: CAWSMQGDTEAFF.

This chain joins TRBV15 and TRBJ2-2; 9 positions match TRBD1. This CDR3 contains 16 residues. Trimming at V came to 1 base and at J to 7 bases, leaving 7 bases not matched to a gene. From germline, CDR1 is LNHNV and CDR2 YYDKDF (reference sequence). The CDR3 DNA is TGTGCCACCAGCAGAGGACCGGGGACAGGGAACGGGGAGCTGTTTTTT. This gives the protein CATSRGPGTGNGELFF.

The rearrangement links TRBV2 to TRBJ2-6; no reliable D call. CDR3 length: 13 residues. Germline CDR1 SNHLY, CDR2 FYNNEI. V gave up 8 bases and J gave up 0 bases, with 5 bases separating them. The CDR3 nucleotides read TGTGCCAGCCACTACTCTGGGGCCAACGTCCTGACTTTC. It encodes CASHYSGANVLTF.

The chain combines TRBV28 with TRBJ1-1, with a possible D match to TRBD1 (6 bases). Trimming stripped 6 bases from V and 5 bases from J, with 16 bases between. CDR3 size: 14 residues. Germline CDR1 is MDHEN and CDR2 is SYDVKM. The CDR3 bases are TGTGCCAGCAGCCCAGAACAGGGAGTAACTGAAGCTTTCTTT. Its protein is CASSPEQGVTEAFF.

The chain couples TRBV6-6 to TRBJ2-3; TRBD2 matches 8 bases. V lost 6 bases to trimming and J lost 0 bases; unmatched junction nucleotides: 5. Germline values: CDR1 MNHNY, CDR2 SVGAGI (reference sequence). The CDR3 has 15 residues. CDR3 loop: CASRQPSGSTDTQYF. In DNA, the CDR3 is TGTGCCAGCAGACAACCTAGCGGGAGCACAGATACGCAGTATTTT.